This TCR beta chain was sequenced during a study of blood T cell repertoires in COVID-19. Study in general: The study drew acute and convalescent COVID-19 samples from the United States, Italy and Spain. Sample material is recorded as cDNA or gDNA derived from T cells, B-cell-depleted T cells, or PBMCs.

Under the authors' procedure: From reference gene primer amplification, estimates of nucleated cell counts were derived. Sequencing was performed with immunoSEQ multiplex PCR; in TCRdb, only in-frame clones are kept and a portion is missing. V, J and clone size derive from that table, while D and trimming were established from the DNA sequence. The data hold about 300,000 clones, with more than 85% observed a single time. This TCR derives from a man between 40 and 49 years old with acute or convalescent COVID-19. Material: peripheral blood.

The CDR3 DNA follows: TGCGCCAGCAGTATAGGGGCTTTAGGCGAGCAGTACTTC. It translates to CASSIGALGEQYF. The V call is TRBV10-1, the J call TRBJ2-7; D may be TRBD1 (5 bases). The germline CDR1 and CDR2 sequences are WNHNN and SYGVQD (reference sequence). Trimming took off 5 bases at V and 6 bases at J, with 14 bases between the two ends. The CDR3 is made up of 13 amino acids.